This is a list of T cell receptor beta chains from one sample in a study of beta chain features in type 1 diabetes. This table comes from immunoSEQ multiplex PCR, and its TCRdb copy is limited to in-frame clones, with some not included. Here the sample spans about 27,000 clones, approximately 51% being singletons. Material: Tregs from blood. Every receptor here comes from a woman aged 18-30 years with type 1 diabetes. The CDR3 runs from the conserved cysteine through the conserved F or W. Fields, in order: V gene, J gene, clone size, D gene, CDR3 protein, CDR3 DNA. D genes are given only for firm matches. Clone sizes are given selectively: once, few, many, or a class where the clone is expanded.

V: TRBV29-1
J: TRBJ2-5
size: NA
D: TRBD2
CDR3: CSSATGGADETQYF
DNA: TGCAGCTCTGCCACGGGGGGGGCCGATGAGACCCAGTACTTC

V: TRBV7-2
J: TRBJ1-5
size: few
D: TRBD1
CDR3: CASSYDRGSNQPQHF
DNA: TGTGCCAGCAGCTACGACAGGGGCAGCAATCAGCCCCAGCATTTT

V: TRBV5-1
J: TRBJ2-1
size: NA
D: TRBD2
CDR3: CASSLARLAANEQFF
DNA: TGCGCCAGCAGCTTGGCCAGGCTAGCGGCGAATGAGCAGTTCTTC

V: TRBV18
J: TRBJ2-5
size: NA
D: TRBD1
CDR3: CASSLGQEQETQYF
DNA: TGTGCCAGCTCACTTGGACAGGAACAAGAGACCCAGTACTTC

V: TRBV18
J: TRBJ1-1
size: few
D: NA
CDR3: CASSPDTRLNTEAFF
DNA: TGTGCCAGCTCACCGGACACACGTTTGAACACTGAAGCTTTCTTT

V: TRBV29-1
J: TRBJ1-1
size: few
D: TRBD1
CDR3: CSVSGGLLNTEAFF
DNA: TGCAGCGTGTCAGGGGGGCTTTTAAACACTGAAGCTTTCTTT

V: TRBV2
J: TRBJ2-3
size: NA
D: NA
CDR3: CASSVYGQSTTDTQYF
DNA: TGTGCCAGCAGTGTTTACGGACAATCCACCACAGATACGCAGTATTTT

V: TRBV19
J: TRBJ2-6
size: NA
D: NA
CDR3: CATYAGRNSGANVLTF
DNA: TGTGCCACCTACGCGGGCAGGAACTCTGGGGCCAACGTCCTGACTTTC

V: TRBV6-6
J: TRBJ1-5
size: NA
D: NA
CDR3: CASSYPTNNQPQHF
DNA: TGTGCCAGCAGTTACCCGACAAATAATCAGCCCCAGCATTTT

V: TRBV4-1
J: TRBJ1-5
size: NA
D: NA
CDR3: CASSQDLGRVTAQHF
DNA: TGCGCCAGCAGCCAAGATCTCGGCAGGGTGACCGCCCAGCATTTT

V: TRBV30
J: TRBJ1-5
size: NA
D: TRBD1
CDR3: CAWSVKDREVSNQPQHF
DNA: TGTGCCTGGAGCGTAAAGGACAGGGAGGTTAGCAATCAGCCCCAGCATTTT

V: TRBV28
J: TRBJ2-2
size: NA
D: TRBD2
CDR3: CASSSPGLAFTGELFF
DNA: TGTGCCAGCAGTTCCCCGGGACTAGCGTTCACCGGGGAGCTGTTTTTT

V: TRBV7-2
J: TRBJ2-7
size: few
D: NA
CDR3: CASSALRIVTYEQYF
DNA: TGTGCCAGCAGCGCCCTGAGGATAGTTACCTACGAGCAGTACTTC

V: TRBV7-3
J: TRBJ2-3
size: NA
D: TRBD1
CDR3: CASSRGQGHTDTQYF
DNA: TGTGCCAGCAGCCGAGGACAGGGACACACAGATACGCAGTATTTT

V: TRBV27
J: TRBJ1-4
size: NA
D: NA
CDR3: CASSLAPSEVEKLFF
DNA: TGTGCCAGCAGTTTAGCGCCCTCAGAGGTTGAAAAACTGTTTTTT

V: TRBV7-3
J: TRBJ2-7
size: NA
D: TRBD1
CDR3: CASSSMATGGEQYF
DNA: TGTGCCAGCAGCTCCATGGCTACAGGGGGCGAGCAGTACTTC

V: TRBV5-1
J: TRBJ2-3
size: NA
D: TRBD2
CDR3: CASSKGLAGADTQYF
DNA: TGCGCCAGCAGCAAGGGACTAGCTGGGGCAGATACGCAGTATTTT

V: TRBV27
J: TRBJ2-7
size: NA
D: NA
CDR3: CASNPRDRTYEQYF
DNA: TGTGCCAGCAACCCGAGAGACAGGACCTACGAGCAGTACTTC

V: TRBV5-4
J: TRBJ2-7
size: once
D: TRBD2
CDR3: CASSLILAGGSYEQYF
DNA: TGTGCCAGCAGCTTGATACTAGCGGGAGGTAGTTACGAGCAGTACTTC

V: TRBV2
J: TRBJ2-3
size: NA
D: NA
CDR3: CASNRDSFTDTQYF
DNA: TGTGCCAGCAATCGGGACTCATTCACAGATACGCAGTATTTT

V: TRBV10-3
J: TRBJ1-2
size: NA
D: NA
CDR3: CAIRRGQNGGYTF
DNA: TGTGCCATCAGGCGGGGGCAGAATGGTGGCTACACCTTC

V: TRBV7-9
J: TRBJ2-5
size: NA
D: TRBD2
CDR3: CASSFSLAAWREEGETQYF
DNA: TGTGCCAGCAGCTTCTCCCTTGCTGCCTGGCGGGAGGAGGGAGAGACCCAGTACTTC

V: TRBV7-8
J: TRBJ2-7
size: once
D: NA
CDR3: CASSLGSQGYEQYF
DNA: TGTGCCAGCAGCTTAGGTTCCCAGGGGTACGAGCAGTACTTC

V: TRBV18
J: TRBJ2-3
size: NA
D: NA
CDR3: CASSLGGRTDTQYF
DNA: TGTGCCAGCTCACTGGGGGGGCGCACAGATACGCAGTATTTT

V: TRBV29-1
J: TRBJ2-1
size: NA
D: NA
CDR3: CSVAGQSYNEQFF
DNA: TGCAGCGTAGCGGGACAATCCTACAATGAGCAGTTCTTC

V: TRBV2
J: TRBJ1-1
size: few
D: NA
CDR3: CASKVQAVPTEAFF
DNA: TGTGCCAGCAAGGTTCAGGCAGTACCCACTGAAGCTTTCTTT

V: TRBV6-5
J: TRBJ2-5
size: few
D: NA
CDR3: CASSLLASQETQYF
DNA: TGTGCCAGCAGCCTACTAGCTAGCCAAGAGACCCAGTACTTC

V: TRBV29-1
J: TRBJ1-2
size: few
D: NA
CDR3: CSVSQAQGYGYTF
DNA: TGCAGCGTCTCCCAAGCACAGGGCTATGGCTACACCTTC

V: TRBV13
J: TRBJ2-1
size: few
D: TRBD2
CDR3: CASSPMMGLASNEQFF
DNA: TGTGCCAGCAGCCCGATGATGGGACTAGCGTCGAATGAGCAGTTCTTC

V: TRBV29-1
J: TRBJ2-6
size: NA
D: TRBD1
CDR3: CSVLTGPGANVLTF
DNA: TGCAGCGTTTTGACAGGGCCTGGGGCCAACGTCCTGACTTTC

V: TRBV6-1
J: TRBJ2-7
size: NA
D: TRBD2
CDR3: CASTAQGLAGAEQYF
DNA: TGTGCCAGCACCGCTCAGGGACTAGCGGGAGCCGAGCAGTACTTC

V: TRBV27
J: TRBJ1-1
size: few
D: TRBD1
CDR3: CASSLIQGTEAFF
DNA: TGTGCCAGCAGTTTAATACAGGGGACTGAAGCTTTCTTT

V: TRBV30
J: TRBJ2-7
size: NA
D: NA
CDR3: CAWSGGGRGRYEQYF
DNA: TGTGCCTGGAGTGGCGGAGGCAGGGGCCGCTACGAGCAGTACTTC

V: TRBV6-6
J: TRBJ2-1
size: NA
D: NA
CDR3: CASRRQHNEQFF
DNA: TGTGCCAGCAGACGACAGCACAATGAGCAGTTCTTC

V: TRBV28
J: TRBJ1-1
size: few
D: NA
CDR3: CASSLLTGMRTEAFF
DNA: TGTGCCAGCAGTTTATTGACAGGTATGAGGACTGAAGCTTTCTTT

V: TRBV5-1
J: TRBJ2-3
size: few
D: NA
CDR3: CASSFIQGRADTQYF
DNA: TGCGCCAGCAGCTTCATTCAGGGTAGGGCAGATACGCAGTATTTT

V: TRBV2
J: TRBJ2-3
size: NA
D: TRBD2
CDR3: CASTGPDEVSRRAGVSGDTQYF
DNA: TGTGCCAGCACGGGACCGGATGAGGTCTCGAGAAGAGCGGGAGTCTCCGGGGATACGCAGTATTTT

V: TRBV11-2
J: TRBJ2-3
size: NA
D: NA
CDR3: CASSLDRDTDTQYF
DNA: TGTGCCAGCAGCTTAGATCGGGACACAGATACGCAGTATTTT

V: TRBV11-2
J: TRBJ2-1
size: NA
D: NA
CDR3: CASSLGRGAYNEQFF
DNA: TGTGCCAGCAGCTTAGGGCGGGGTGCCTACAATGAGCAGTTCTTC

V: TRBV2
J: TRBJ2-3
size: few
D: NA
CDR3: CASSLSRDTQYF
DNA: TGTGCCAGCAGTCTATCACGGGATACGCAGTATTTT

V: TRBV7-2
J: TRBJ1-6
size: NA
D: NA
CDR3: CASSQGLGLSSYNSPLHF
DNA: TGTGCCAGCAGCCAGGGGTTGGGTTTAAGCTCCTATAATTCACCCCTCCACTTT

V: TRBV5-1
J: TRBJ1-6
size: NA
D: NA
CDR3: CASSGTGLGGSPLHF
DNA: TGCGCCAGCAGCGGCACCGGGTTAGGCGGTTCACCCCTCCACTTT

V: TRBV18
J: TRBJ1-1
size: NA
D: NA
CDR3: CASSPLDRRTYTEAFF
DNA: TGTGCCAGCTCACCCCTCGACAGGAGAACTTACACTGAAGCTTTCTTT

V: TRBV5-5
J: TRBJ1-2
size: NA
D: TRBD1
CDR3: CASSTGGADYGYTF
DNA: TGTGCCAGCAGCACAGGGGGCGCGGACTATGGCTACACCTTC

V: TRBV30
J: TRBJ2-2
size: NA
D: TRBD2
CDR3: CAWTLARELFF
DNA: TGTGCCTGGACACTAGCGAGGGAGCTGTTTTTT

V: TRBV6-5
J: TRBJ2-1
size: NA
D: NA
CDR3: CASEDRSSYNEQFF
DNA: TGTGCCAGCGAAGACAGGAGCTCCTACAATGAGCAGTTCTTC

V: TRBV7-9
J: TRBJ2-1
size: NA
D: TRBD1
CDR3: CASSVQTTGSYNEQFF
DNA: TGTGCCAGCAGCGTACAAACGACAGGGTCCTACAATGAGCAGTTCTTC

V: TRBV5-1
J: TRBJ1-1
size: NA
D: TRBD1
CDR3: CASSLTGDVTEAFF
DNA: TGCGCCAGCAGCCTGACAGGGGATGTTACTGAAGCTTTCTTT

V: TRBV7-3
J: TRBJ2-1
size: few
D: TRBD2
CDR3: CASSFLGLAGGNEQFF
DNA: TGTGCCAGCAGCTTCCTAGGACTAGCGGGAGGCAATGAGCAGTTCTTC

V: TRBV6-6
J: TRBJ1-1
size: NA
D: TRBD1
CDR3: CASRAGTGGTEAFF
DNA: TGTGCCAGCAGAGCCGGGACAGGGGGCACTGAAGCTTTCTTT

V: TRBV5-1
J: TRBJ1-3
size: few
D: TRBD1
CDR3: CASSGGDSSGNTIYF
DNA: TGCGCCAGCAGCGGCGGGGACAGCTCTGGAAACACCATATATTTT

V: TRBV29-1
J: TRBJ1-4
size: NA
D: NA
CDR3: CSVRTGATNEKLFF
DNA: TGCAGCGTTCGAACCGGAGCTACTAATGAAAAACTGTTTTTT

V: TRBV9
J: TRBJ1-5
size: NA
D: NA
CDR3: CASGRDNQPQHF
DNA: TGTGCCAGCGGGCGGGACAATCAGCCCCAGCATTTT

V: TRBV2
J: TRBJ1-4
size: NA
D: NA
CDR3: CASYYGGNEKLFF
DNA: TGTGCCTCCTACTATGGGGGGAATGAAAAACTGTTTTTT

V: TRBV7-2
J: TRBJ2-7
size: NA
D: TRBD2
CDR3: CASSLWLAGGSEQYF
DNA: TGTGCCAGCAGCTTATGGCTAGCGGGAGGATCCGAGCAGTACTTC